A single sample is the source of the 23 T cell receptor beta chains below, sequenced in a study of T cell responses to AZD1222 COVID-19 vaccine (dated by TCRdb to the early 2020s). The time point label of this sample denotes: baseline before first vaccination. Library generation was performed with the immunoSEQ multiplex PCR assay. TCRdb took this table from immuneACCESS and kept in-frame rearrangements with V and J called. Such tables lack part of the clones; where checked against another copy, unresolved V genes explain under half of the gap, and the rest is unexplained. The table for this sample lists around 260,000 clones; 80% to 95% of them were counted only once. The ten most abundant clones make up 0.55% of the sample. The sequencing here drew on peripheral blood, taken on day 0 of AZD1222 vaccination. Receptors were obtained from an adult in good health.

The rearrangement links TRBV2 to TRBJ1-5; maybe TRBD1 (6 bases). CDR3 length: 12 residues. Looked up from germline, CDR1 is SNHLY and CDR2 is FYNNEI. Trimming took 7 bases from V and 4 from J, leaving 8 bases between them. The CDR3 bases are TGTGCCAGCATGGGACAAAATCAGCCCCAGCATTTT. Residues: CASMGQNQPQHF.

This chain uses TRBV4-1 with TRBJ2-3; possible D gene TRBD2, 7 bases. This CDR3 contains 17 residues. The germline V gene has CDR1 MGHRA and CDR2 YSYEKL. V dropped 1 base and J dropped 6 bases, with 20 bases sitting between them. CDR3 in DNA: TGCGCCAGCAGCCAAGGCCCTTGGGGGGGGGCCGTCGATACGCAGTATTTT. Translating gives CASSQGPWGGAVDTQYF.

This clone was seen a single time. The chain couples TRBV9 to TRBJ1-4; D unclear. Germline-derived CDR1 and CDR2 are SGDLS and YYNGEE. There are 15 residues in the CDR3. Trimming removed 0 bases from V and 10 bases from J, with 16 bases in between. The CDR3 loop reads CASSVEAEPRGKLFF. The CDR3 DNA sequence: TGTGCCAGCAGCGTAGAAGCGGAACCCCGAGGAAAACTGTTTTTT.

The chain is built from TRBV20-1 and TRBJ2-3; D call uncertain. Germline-derived CDR1 and CDR2 are DFQATT and SNEGSKA (reference sequence). The CDR3 has 13 residues. The V end lost 5 bases, the J end lost 6 bases, and 15 bases lay between the germline ends. Here the CDR3 DNA reads TGCAGTGCTTGTGACCCACTGGGGGATACGCAGTATTTT. Its protein is CSACDPLGDTQYF.

The chain carries TRBV23-1 and TRBJ2-7; TRBD1 matches at 12 bases. TRBV23-1 is noted as an ORF with a role that remains uncertain. Trimming removed 3 bases from V and 2 bases from J; junction bases left unmatched: 11. There are 18 residues in the CDR3. The CDR3 coding sequence is TGCGCCAGCAGTCACATACAACCCGGGACAGGGGGCCCCTACGAGCAGTACTTC. This translates into CASSHIQPGTGGPYEQYF.

The chain couples TRBV28 to TRBJ1-6; a weak D match, TRBD1 (5 bases). Trimming stripped 10 bases from V and 7 bases from J, with 11 bases between. The CDR3 is made up of 12 amino acids. The germline V gene has CDR1 MDHEN and CDR2 SYDVKM. The CDR3 is CAIRQTNSPLHF. The CDR3 DNA reads as TGTGCCATTCGACAGACCAATTCACCCCTCCACTTT.

This clone was observed a handful of times. The genes are TRBV20-1 and TRBJ2-2; D not resolved. CDR1 and CDR2 from the germline V gene are DFQATT and SNEGSKA (reference sequence). Trimming stripped 3 bases from V and 0 bases from J, with 11 bases between. The CDR3 length is 15 residues. The CDR3 reads CSASLTESNTGELFF. The CDR3 nucleotides read TGCAGTGCTAGTTTGACGGAATCGAACACCGGGGAGCTGTTTTTT.

This chain joins TRBV7-8 and TRBJ1-1, with 8 bases lining up with TRBD1. The V segment lost 5 bases and the J segment 5 bases; nucleotides outside the gene matches: 10. The CDR3 loop spans 15 amino acids. Germline loops: CDR1 SGHVS, CDR2 FQNEAQ. CDR3 sequence reads: CASSLFRQGRTEAFF. CDR3 DNA sequence: TGTGCCAGCAGCCTATTTCGACAGGGGAGGACTGAAGCTTTCTTT.

In the case of this clone: A read error may produce the germline difference seen at one junction end. This sequence joins TRBV4-3 and TRBJ2-7; tentatively, D is TRBD1 or TRBD2 (5 bases each). Germline assignment: CDR1 LGHNA and CDR2 YSLEER. The CDR3 has 14 amino acids. The CDR3 DNA is TGCGCCAGCAGCCCCGAACCGAGGAGACGGGACGGACTCTTC. It specifies CASSPEPRRRDGLF.

The chain joins TRBV28 to TRBJ1-4; tentatively, D is TRBD1 (5 bases). Germline CDR1 MDHEN, CDR2 SYDVKM. The V end lost 11 bases, the J end lost 6 bases, and 13 bases lay between the germline ends. The CDR3 spans 12 residues. CDR3: CAVWGGDEKLFF. The CDR3 coding sequence is TGTGCCGTATGGGGGGGAGATGAAAAACTGTTTTTT.

J is TRBJ1-5 and V is TRBV19; D is perhaps TRBD1 (6 bases). V lost 2 bases and J lost 1, with 9 bases in between. The CDR3 has 15 amino acids. CDR1 is LNHDA and CDR2 is SQIVND in the germline V gene (reference sequence). CDR3 DNA sequence: TGTGCCAGTAGTATATGGGGGGCGAGCAATCAGCCCCAGCATTTT. As protein: CASSIWGASNQPQHF.

The chain links TRBV28 to TRBJ2-3; 13 nucleotides match TRBD2. V was clipped by 7 bases and J by 3 bases; unmatched bases: 1. Germline-derived CDR1 and CDR2 are MDHEN and SYDVKM. The CDR3 runs to 14 residues. DNA for the CDR3: TGTGCCAGCAAACTAGCGGGGGGGACAGATACGCAGTATTTT. Amino acid sequence: CASKLAGGTDTQYF.

The rearrangement links TRBV2 to TRBJ2-3; 8 nucleotides agree with TRBD1. Looked up from germline, CDR1 is SNHLY and CDR2 is FYNNEI. This CDR3 has 15 amino acids. V lost 8 bases and J lost 1; bases outside the gene matches: 8. CDR3 DNA sequence: TGTGCCAGCGCAAGGGACAGGTCGGGCACAGATACGCAGTATTTT. Its translation is CASARDRSGTDTQYF.

The genes are TRBV10-3 and TRBJ2-3; D uncertain. CDR1 is ENHRY and CDR2 is SYGVKD in the germline V gene. Trimming took off 6 bases at V and 0 bases at J, with 10 bases between the two ends. This CDR3 spans 14 amino acids. CDR3 bases: TGTGCCATCAGGATAGATGCTAGCACAGATACGCAGTATTTT. Translation gives CAIRIDASTDTQYF.

The chain joins TRBV3-1 (or the pseudogene TRBV3-2) to TRBJ2-7; a possible D gene is TRBD2 (6 bases). Trimming removed 1 base at V and 3 bases at J, with 10 bases between. The CDR3 is made up of 14 amino acids. In germline, CDR1 is LGHDT, CDR2 YNNKEL (reference sequence). The CDR3 loop is CASSQGWRGYEQYF. The DNA of the CDR3 is TGTGCCAGCAGCCAAGGCTGGCGGGGCTACGAGCAGTACTTC.

The chain is built from TRBV5-1 and TRBJ1-5; no firm D call. Germline V gene lookup returns CDR1 SGHRS and CDR2 YFSETQ. The CDR3 is 13 residues long. Trimming took off 3 bases at V and 4 bases at J, with 8 bases between the two ends. CDR3 nucleotide sequence: TGCGCCAGCAGCTACCGAGGGAATCAGCCCCAGCATTTT. Amino acid sequence: CASSYRGNQPQHF. The variable domain in full, with the rest retrieved from reference TRBV5-1 and TRBJ1-5, is KAGVTQTPRYLIKTRGQQVTLSCSPISGHRSVSWYQQTPGQGLQFLFEYFSETQRNKGNFPGRFSGRQFSNSRSEMNVSTLELGDSALYLCASSYRGNQPQHFGDGTRLSIL.

The rearrangement uses TRBV7-9 and TRBJ2-2; D is possibly TRBD1 (6 bases). The germline gives CDR1 SEHNR, CDR2 FQNEAQ (reference sequence). V was shortened by 1 base and J by 3 bases, with 9 bases between the two germline ends. The CDR3 is 15 residues long. The CDR3 region is CASSLVRGDTGELFF. The CDR3 bases are TGTGCCAGCAGCTTAGTCAGGGGTGACACCGGGGAGCTGTTTTTT.

Regarding this clone: The sample contains more than one DNA sequence encoding this CDR3. The rearrangement joins TRBV9 to TRBJ2-3; D is unresolved. The CDR3 runs 11 residues. With 2 bases removed from V and 5 bases from J, the gap between germline ends came to 3 bases. Germline V gene lookup returns CDR1 SGDLS and CDR2 YYNGEE. The CDR3 loop is CASSVGDTQYF. CDR3 DNA sequence: TGTGCCAGCAGCGTCGGAGATACGCAGTATTTT.

The J gene is TRBJ2-3, the V gene TRBV18; 7 nucleotides line up with TRBD1. V trimming: 4 bases; J trimming: 6 bases; junction bases outside the gene matches: 13. Germline V gene lookup returns CDR1 KGHSH and CDR2 LQKENI. The CDR3 has 16 amino acids. Here the CDR3 DNA reads TGTGCCAGCTCACAACCTAACAGGGGTCCCCTGGATACGCAGTATTTT. It codes for CASSQPNRGPLDTQYF.

The V call is TRBV6-5, the J call TRBJ2-1; 8 bases are a match to TRBD2. CDR1 is MNHEY and CDR2 is SVGAGI in the germline V gene. V was pared by 7 bases and J by 5 bases, with 10 bases of the junction left unmatched. The CDR3 covers 15 residues. The CDR3 loop reads CASTPAGVLDNEQFF. The DNA of the CDR3 is TGTGCCAGCACCCCAGCGGGAGTTCTAGACAATGAGCAGTTCTTC.

The V and J genes are TRBV5-4 and TRBJ1-6, with D perhaps matching TRBD1 (5 bases). V lost 0 bases and J lost 8, with 12 bases in between. The CDR3 is 15 amino acids. Germline V CDR1 and CDR2: SGHNT, YYREEE (reference sequence). Here the CDR3 DNA reads TGTGCCAGCAGCTTGGGGAGCGGGACTGATTCACCCCTCCACTTT. Protein: CASSLGSGTDSPLHF.

The J gene is TRBJ2-3, the V gene TRBV4-2; 9 bases map to TRBD1. The CDR3 covers 15 residues. The germline gives CDR1 LGHNA, CDR2 YNFKEQ. The trim removed 3 bases at V and 5 bases at J, leaving 6 bases unmatched. The chain's CDR3 is CASSQPGTGRDTQYF. The CDR3 DNA is TGTGCCAGCAGCCAGCCCGGGACAGGGAGAGATACGCAGTATTTT.

The chain has TRBV20-1 and TRBJ2-7; D may be TRBD2 (5 bases). Germline loops: CDR1 DFQATT, CDR2 SNEGSKA (reference sequence). Trimming cost V 3 bases and J 6 bases, with 9 bases left between them. The CDR3 totals 11 residues. CDR3 sequence (DNA): TGCAGTGCTAGCAGGACTTCCGAGCAGTACTTC. Residues: CSASRTSEQYF.